These 15 T cell receptor beta chains originate from one sample sequenced in a study of CXCR3-negative and CXCR3-positive naive CD8 T cells. In preparing the TRB cDNA libraries, 5' RACE with UMI labels was used. TCRdb reprocessed the 5' RACE reads and stores each CDR3 protein as one record, lacking DNA. Its listing shows 45,000 or so distinct CDR3 sequences. Input material: naive CXCR3- CD8+ T cells from blood. Indicated subset: CD45RO-CCR7+CD27+CD95- naive CD8+ T cells lacking CXCR3 (TNR3-). The source is a human donor in good health. Some clones in this sample may be carry-over from other donors' samples.

The gene calls are TRBV28 and TRBJ2-7; TCRdb's D gene call, TRBD1, goes unchecked for lack of DNA. CDR1 is MDHEN, CDR2 SYDVKM, per germline. CDR3 size: 14 residues. The chain's CDR3 is CASNKWDRNYEQYF.

The V gene is TRBV12-3 or TRBV12-4, the J gene TRBJ2-1; without DNA, the TCRdb call of TRBD2 cannot be checked. The CDR3 is 16 amino acids. CDR3 in amino acids: CASSPPSASGGNEQFF.

The gene calls are TRBV28 and TRBJ2-1; TCRdb gives TRBD2 as the D gene, but with no DNA this cannot be confirmed. The germline V gene encodes CDR1 MDHEN and CDR2 SYDVKM. The CDR3 is 16 amino acids. The CDR3: CASTNFPALSYNEQFF. The full variable domain, with the rest looked up from reference TRBV28 and TRBJ2-1, is DVKVTQSSRYLVKRTGEKVFLECVQDMDHENMFWYRQDPGLGLRLIYFSYDVKMKEKGDIPEGYSVSREKKERFSLILESASTNQTSMYLCASTNFPALSYNEQFFGPGTRLTVL.

CDR3 in amino acids: CSARDRRGGSYEQYF. V and J are TRBV20-1 and TRBJ2-7; TCRdb gives TRBD2 as the D gene, but with no DNA this cannot be confirmed. This CDR3 region has 15 residues. Germline CDR1 reads DFQATT; CDR2 reads SNEGSKA (reference sequence).

Measured by frequency, this clonotype is medium-sized. The genes are TRBV29-1 and TRBJ2-1; the TCRdb call, TRBD1, lacks DNA for checking. Germline CDR1 reads SQVTM; CDR2 reads ANQGSEA. The CDR3 is 13 residues long. CDR3 sequence: CSVDQGVRNEQFF.

The chain is built from TRBV6-2 or TRBV6-3 and TRBJ2-3. CDR1 is MNHEY, CDR2 SVGEGT, per germline. The CDR3 has 13 residues. The CDR3 region is CASSYSNPAPQYF.

The V gene is TRBV5-6, the J gene TRBJ2-1. Germline assignment: CDR1 SGHDT and CDR2 YYEEEE. The CDR3 totals 14 residues. The CDR3 protein is CASSLWVGWNEQFF.

This clonotype counts as medium-sized by frequency. The chain employs TRBV6-2 or TRBV6-3 and TRBJ2-1; as DNA is missing, the TRBD2 call by TCRdb cannot be tested. Germline V gene sequence: CDR1 MNHEY, CDR2 SVGEGT. The CDR3 has 16 residues. This CDR3 is CASSLLAEGSHNEQFF.

The chain joins TRBV9 to TRBJ2-7; there is no DNA to check the TCRdb D call of TRBD1. The CDR3 has 16 residues. The V gene's germline CDR1 is SGDLS and CDR2 YYNGEE. The CDR3 sequence: CASSPQGGLHSYEQYF.

The CDR3 here is CASSLPDSEGAGIYNEQFF. The rearrangement links TRBV12-3 or TRBV12-4 to TRBJ2-1; TCRdb reports TRBD1, a call that lacks DNA to check it against. The CDR3 contains 19 residues.

J is TRBJ1-5 and V is TRBV28. Per germline, CDR1 MDHEN and CDR2 SYDVKM. This CDR3 spans 12 amino acids. CDR3 loop: CASKDSNQPQHF.

The chain has TRBV28 and TRBJ2-7. Germline loops: CDR1 MDHEN, CDR2 SYDVKM. The CDR3 loop spans 12 amino acids. The CDR3 is CATNRGSYEQYF.

The rearrangement joins TRBV7-8 to TRBJ2-1; TCRdb picks TRBD1, but there is no DNA to check that call. The CDR3 consists of 13 residues. Germline V gene sequence: CDR1 SGHVS, CDR2 FQNEAQ. The CDR3 spells CASSLALTWGLFF.

The chain recombines TRBV27 with TRBJ2-7. This CDR3 region has 14 residues. Germline CDR1 MNHEY, CDR2 SMNVEV (reference sequence). This CDR3 reads CASSTETDTYEQYF.

This chain uses TRBV11-2 with TRBJ1-4. CDR3 length equals 13 residues. Germline CDR1 SGHAT, CDR2 FQNNGV. CDR3 region: CASSLGGHEKLFF.